The 12 T cell receptor beta chains in this list originate from one sample, sequenced in a study of blood T cell repertoires in COVID-19. Produced via immunoSEQ multiplex PCR; TCRdb's table is partial and in-frame only. Of 250,000 to 350,000 clones detected, about nine tenths appear once; the ten largest clones hold roughly 1.1%. The sample consisted of PBMCs or T cells enriched from blood (not recorded which). These receptors were taken from a woman between 25 and 40 years old who had recovered from COVID-19.

The J gene is TRBJ2-1, the V gene TRBV11-2; TRBD2 agrees at 13 bases. Trimming at V came to 5 bases and at J to 6 bases, leaving 4 bases not matched to a gene. CDR1 is SGHAT, CDR2 FQNNGV, per germline. The CDR3 length is 15 residues. CDR3 sequence (DNA): TGTGCCAGCAGCACACGGACTAGCGGGAGCAATGAGCAGTTCTTC. Its translation is CASSTRTSGSNEQFF. Filled out from reference TRBV11-2 and TRBJ2-1, the complete variable domain reads EAGVAQSPRYKIIEKRQSVAFWCNPISGHATLYWYQQILGQGPKLLIQFQNNGVVDDSQLPKDRFSAERLKGVDSTLKIQPAKLEDSAVYLCASSTRTSGSNEQFFGPGTRLTVL.

The chain has TRBV14 and TRBJ2-1, with 7 bases identical to TRBD1. Germline V gives CDR1 SGHDN, CDR2 FVKESK. The ends lost 2 bases at V and 0 bases at J; junction bases unmatched: 7. CDR3 length: 17 residues. The CDR3 spells CASSQPPRGSSYNEQFF. The CDR3 DNA reads TGTGCCAGCAGCCAACCCCCCAGGGGGAGCTCCTACAATGAGCAGTTCTTC.

The V call is TRBV19, the J call TRBJ1-5; 9 nucleotides agree with TRBD1. Looked up from germline, CDR1 is LNHDA and CDR2 is SQIVND (reference sequence). The trim removed 3 bases at V and 7 bases at J, leaving 7 bases unmatched. The CDR3 sequence is 15 residues long. CDR3 sequence: CASSIGGTGRQPQHF. Here the CDR3 DNA reads TGTGCCAGTAGTATCGGCGGGACAGGGCGACAGCCCCAGCATTTT.

The chain employs TRBV11-2 and TRBJ2-1; no clear D gene. V dropped 5 bases and J dropped 4 bases, with 9 bases sitting between them. The CDR3 has 13 residues. Germline values: CDR1 SGHAT, CDR2 FQNNGV. CDR3 residues: CASSQLLYNEQFF. The CDR3 DNA sequence: TGTGCCAGCAGCCAACTCTTATACAATGAGCAGTTCTTC.

This clone showed up just once. The chain is built from TRBV6-5 and TRBJ2-5, with D possibly TRBD2 on 6 matching bases. CDR3 length: 13 residues. Germline V lookup: CDR1 MNHEY, CDR2 SVGAGI. Between the trimmed V and J ends, which lost 4 bases and 5 bases, there was a span of 11 bases. The CDR3 loop is CASSSLAIETQYF. DNA of the CDR3: TGTGCCAGCAGTTCTCTAGCGATCGAGACCCAGTACTTC.

This chain uses TRBV21-1 with TRBJ1-5; the D call in the table, TRBD1, was not verified against the DNA. TRBV21-1 is an annotated pseudogene. CDR3 length equals 17 residues. Here the CDR3 DNA reads TGTGCCAGCAGCAACTACCGGGACAGGTGTAGCAATCAGCCCCAGCATTTT. This encodes CASSNYRDRCSNQPQHF.

This clone was picked up a small number of times. V usage is TRBV30 and J usage is TRBJ1-5; D call uncertain. Germline loops: CDR1 GTSNPN, CDR2 SVGIG (reference sequence). The CDR3 loop spans 13 amino acids. The V end was cut by 0 bases, the J end by 7 bases, with 10 bases between. The CDR3 DNA is TGTGCCTGGAGTGTAAGATCACGGCAGCCCCAGCATTTT. Its protein product is CAWSVRSRQPQHF. Together with reference TRBV30 and TRBJ1-5, the CDR3 gives the full variable domain: SQTIHQWPATLVQPVGSPLSLECTVEGTSNPNLYWYRQAAGRGLQLLFYSVGIGQISSEVPQNLSASRPQDRQFILSSKKLLLSDSGFYLCAWSVRSRQPQHFGDGTRLSIL.

This CDR3 reads CASSLYTHSGRHGEQFF. DNA for the CDR3: TGTGCCAGCAGTTTATATACCCATAGCGGGAGACACGGTGAGCAGTTCTTC. The chain has TRBV27 and TRBJ2-1; TRBD2 matches at 9 bases. The CDR3 is 17 residues long. After removal of 1 base from V and 9 bases from J, the junction contained 13 bases not matched to a gene. Per germline, CDR1 MNHEY and CDR2 SMNVEV (reference sequence).

The chain employs TRBV11-2 and TRBJ1-3, with TRBD1 matching 8 bases. V was pared by 5 bases and J by 2 bases, with 2 bases of the junction left unmatched. CDR3 size: 14 residues. Germline V gene data show CDR1 as SGHAT and CDR2 as FQNNGV. This CDR3 is CASSQGATGNTIYF. CDR3 DNA sequence: TGTGCCAGCAGCCAGGGGGCGACTGGAAACACCATATATTTT.

The chain is built from TRBV6-5 and TRBJ1-5; D possibly corresponds to TRBD1 (6 bases). Trimming stripped 4 bases from V and 4 bases from J, with 11 bases between. CDR3 size: 14 residues. The germline gives CDR1 MNHEY, CDR2 SVGAGI. The CDR3: CASSLSGTNQPQHF. The CDR3 region has the DNA TGTGCCAGCAGTTTGTCCGGGACAAATCAGCCCCAGCATTTT.

The chain recombines TRBV7-2 with TRBJ2-2; D perhaps matches TRBD2 (7 bases). CDR3 length equals 17 residues. In germline, CDR1 is SGHTA, CDR2 FQGNSA. Trimming removed 5 bases from V and 5 bases from J, with 21 bases in between. The CDR3 protein is CASSKRGGPGSTGELFF. Here the CDR3 DNA reads TGTGCCAGCAGCAAGAGGGGGGGACCGGGTAGTACCGGGGAGCTGTTTTTT.

This chain connects TRBV10-3 to TRBJ1-2; no firm D call. The CDR3 contains 13 residues. Trimming shortened V by 4 bases and J by 4 bases, and 10 bases separated the two germline ends. Germline V gene sequence: CDR1 ENHRY, CDR2 SYGVKD. CDR3 coding DNA: TGTGCCATCAGTGCACAGTCGGTCTATGGCTACACCTTC. Its translation: CAISAQSVYGYTF.